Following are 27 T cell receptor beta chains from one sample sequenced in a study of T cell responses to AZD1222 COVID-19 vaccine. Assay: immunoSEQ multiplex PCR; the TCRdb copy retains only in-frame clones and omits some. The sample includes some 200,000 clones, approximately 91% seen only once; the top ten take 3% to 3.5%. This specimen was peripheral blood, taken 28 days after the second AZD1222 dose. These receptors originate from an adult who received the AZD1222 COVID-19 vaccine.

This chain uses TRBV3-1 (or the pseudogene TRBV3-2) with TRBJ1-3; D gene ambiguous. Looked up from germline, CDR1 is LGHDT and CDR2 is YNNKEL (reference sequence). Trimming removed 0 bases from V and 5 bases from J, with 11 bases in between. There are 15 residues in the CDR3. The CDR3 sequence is CASSQEGRRRNTIYF. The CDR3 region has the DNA TGTGCCAGCAGCCAAGAGGGGAGGCGACGAAACACCATATATTTT.

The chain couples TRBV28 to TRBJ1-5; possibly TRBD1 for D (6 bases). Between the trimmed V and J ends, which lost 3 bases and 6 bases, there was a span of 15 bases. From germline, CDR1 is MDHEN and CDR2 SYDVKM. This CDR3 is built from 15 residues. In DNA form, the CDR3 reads TGTGCCAGCAGTTTGGTACAGGGAGGCGGTCAGCCCCAGCATTTT. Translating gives CASSLVQGGGQPQHF.

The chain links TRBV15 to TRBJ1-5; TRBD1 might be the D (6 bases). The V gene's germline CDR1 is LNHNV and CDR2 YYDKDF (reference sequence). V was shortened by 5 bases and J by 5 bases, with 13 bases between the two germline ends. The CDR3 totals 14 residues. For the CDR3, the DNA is TGTGCCACCAGCGAGAGGACAGCCGATCAGCCCCAGCATTTT. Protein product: CATSERTADQPQHF.

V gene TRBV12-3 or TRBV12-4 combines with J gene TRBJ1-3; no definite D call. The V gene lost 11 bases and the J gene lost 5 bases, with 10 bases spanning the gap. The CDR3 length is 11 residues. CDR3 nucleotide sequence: TGTGCCTGGGGTCCCAGAAACACCATATATTTT. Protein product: CAWGPRNTIYF.

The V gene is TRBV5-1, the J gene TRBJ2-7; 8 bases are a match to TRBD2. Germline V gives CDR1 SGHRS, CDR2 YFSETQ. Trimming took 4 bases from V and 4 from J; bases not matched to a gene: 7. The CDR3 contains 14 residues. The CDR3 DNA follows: TGCGCCAGCAGCCCGGGAGGGACATTATACGAGCAGTACTTC. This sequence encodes CASSPGGTLYEQYF.

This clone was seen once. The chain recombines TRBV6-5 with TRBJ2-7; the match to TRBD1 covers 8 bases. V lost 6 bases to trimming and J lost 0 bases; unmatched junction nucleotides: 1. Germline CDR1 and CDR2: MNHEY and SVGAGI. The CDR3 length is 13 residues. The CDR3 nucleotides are TGTGCCAGCAGGCAGGGGGCCTCCTACGAGCAGTACTTC. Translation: CASRQGASYEQYF.

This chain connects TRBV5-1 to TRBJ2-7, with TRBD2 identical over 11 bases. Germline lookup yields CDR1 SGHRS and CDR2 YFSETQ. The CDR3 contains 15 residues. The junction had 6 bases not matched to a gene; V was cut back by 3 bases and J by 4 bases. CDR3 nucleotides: TGCGCCAGCAGCTCCGGGACTAGCGGAGGTTACGAGCAGTACTTC. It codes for CASSSGTSGGYEQYF.

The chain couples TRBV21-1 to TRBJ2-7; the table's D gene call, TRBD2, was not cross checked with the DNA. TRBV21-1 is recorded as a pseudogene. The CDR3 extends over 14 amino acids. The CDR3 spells CASSKDLRAGEQYF. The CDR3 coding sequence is TGTGCCAGCAGCAAAGATTTGAGAGCGGGCGAGCAGTACTTC.

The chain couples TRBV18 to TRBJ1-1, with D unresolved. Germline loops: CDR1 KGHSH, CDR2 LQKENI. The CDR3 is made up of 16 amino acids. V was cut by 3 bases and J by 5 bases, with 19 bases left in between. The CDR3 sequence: CASSPEQGLWRTEAFF. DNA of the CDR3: TGTGCCAGCTCACCGGAACAAGGCCTTTGGAGGACTGAAGCTTTCTTT.

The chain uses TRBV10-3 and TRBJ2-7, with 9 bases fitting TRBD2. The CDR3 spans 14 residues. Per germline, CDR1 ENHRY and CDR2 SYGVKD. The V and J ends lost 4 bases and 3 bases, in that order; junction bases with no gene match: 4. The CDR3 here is CAISVRLADYEQYF. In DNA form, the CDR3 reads TGTGCCATCAGTGTAAGACTAGCGGACTACGAGCAGTACTTC.

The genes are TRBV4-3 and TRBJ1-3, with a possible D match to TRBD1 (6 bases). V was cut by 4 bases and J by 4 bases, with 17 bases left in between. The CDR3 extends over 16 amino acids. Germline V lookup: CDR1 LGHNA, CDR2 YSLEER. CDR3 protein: CASSPYVGGRGNTIYF. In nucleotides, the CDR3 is TGCGCCAGCAGCCCCTATGTGGGGGGCCGGGGAAACACCATATATTTT.

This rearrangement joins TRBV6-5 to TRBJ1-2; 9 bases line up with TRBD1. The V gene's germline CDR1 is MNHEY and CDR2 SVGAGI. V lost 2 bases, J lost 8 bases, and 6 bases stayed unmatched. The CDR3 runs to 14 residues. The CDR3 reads CASSYRGQGDGYTF. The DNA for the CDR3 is TGTGCCAGCAGTTACCGGGGACAGGGAGACGGCTACACCTTC.

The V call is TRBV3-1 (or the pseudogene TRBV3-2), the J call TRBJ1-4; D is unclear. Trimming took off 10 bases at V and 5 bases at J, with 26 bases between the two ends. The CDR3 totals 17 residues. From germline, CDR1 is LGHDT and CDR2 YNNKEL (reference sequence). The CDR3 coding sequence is TGTGCCACCATATGGTGGAACCGGGTTCCCATAAATGAAAAACTGTTTTTT. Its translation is CATIWWNRVPINEKLFF.

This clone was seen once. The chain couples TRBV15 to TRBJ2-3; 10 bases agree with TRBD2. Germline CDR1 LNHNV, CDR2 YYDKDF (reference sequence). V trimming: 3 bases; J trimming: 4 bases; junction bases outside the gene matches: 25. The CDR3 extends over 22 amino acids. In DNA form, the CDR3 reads TGTGCCACCAGCAGTCTCACCTACTCTAGCGGGAGCATCCCTCTTGACCCAGATACGCAGTATTTT. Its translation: CATSSLTYSSGSIPLDPDTQYF.

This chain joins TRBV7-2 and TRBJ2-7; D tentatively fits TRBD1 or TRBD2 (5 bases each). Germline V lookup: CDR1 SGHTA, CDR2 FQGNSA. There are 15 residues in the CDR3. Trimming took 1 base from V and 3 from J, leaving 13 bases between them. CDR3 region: CASSLEQGTNYEQYF. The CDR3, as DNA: TGTGCCAGCAGCTTAGAACAAGGGACGAACTACGAGCAGTACTTC.

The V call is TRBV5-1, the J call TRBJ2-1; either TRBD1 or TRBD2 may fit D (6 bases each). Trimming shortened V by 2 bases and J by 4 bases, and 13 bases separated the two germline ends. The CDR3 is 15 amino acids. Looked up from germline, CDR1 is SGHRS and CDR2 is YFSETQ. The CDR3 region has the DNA TGCGCCAGCAGCTTTGAGGGGGGCGCGTACAATGAGCAGTTCTTC. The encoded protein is CASSFEGGAYNEQFF.

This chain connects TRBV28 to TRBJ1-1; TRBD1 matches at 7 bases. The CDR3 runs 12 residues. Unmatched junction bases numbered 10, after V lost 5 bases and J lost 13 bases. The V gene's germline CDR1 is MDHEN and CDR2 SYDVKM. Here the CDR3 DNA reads TGTGCCAGCAGTCTCCGGACTGGACAGGTTTTCTTT. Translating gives CASSLRTGQVFF.

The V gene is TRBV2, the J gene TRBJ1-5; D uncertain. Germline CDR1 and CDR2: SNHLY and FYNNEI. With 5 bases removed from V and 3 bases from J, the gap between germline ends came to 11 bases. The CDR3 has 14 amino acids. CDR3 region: CASSLTGNNQPQHF. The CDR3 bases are TGTGCCAGCAGTCTGACGGGCAACAATCAGCCCCAGCATTTT.

The CDR3 region is CSVKQGATEAFF. In DNA form, the CDR3 reads TGCAGCGTTAAACAGGGGGCCACTGAAGCTTTCTTT. The genes are TRBV29-1 and TRBJ1-1; TRBD1 agrees at 9 bases. The germline gives CDR1 SQVTM, CDR2 ANQGSEA. Trimming took 5 bases from V and 4 from J; bases not matched to a gene: 2. CDR3 length: 12 residues.

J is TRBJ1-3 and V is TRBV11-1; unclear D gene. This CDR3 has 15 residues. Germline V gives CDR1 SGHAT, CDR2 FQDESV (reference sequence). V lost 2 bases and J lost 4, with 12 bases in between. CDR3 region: CASSLTPGFGNTIYF. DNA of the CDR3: TGTGCCAGCAGCTTAACTCCGGGGTTCGGAAACACCATATATTTT.

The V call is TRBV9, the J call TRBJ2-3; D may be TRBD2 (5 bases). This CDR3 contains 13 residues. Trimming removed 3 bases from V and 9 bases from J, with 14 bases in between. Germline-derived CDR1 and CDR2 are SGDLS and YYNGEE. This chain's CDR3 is CASSAREGLTQYF. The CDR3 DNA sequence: TGTGCCAGCAGCGCCAGAGAGGGATTGACGCAGTATTTT.

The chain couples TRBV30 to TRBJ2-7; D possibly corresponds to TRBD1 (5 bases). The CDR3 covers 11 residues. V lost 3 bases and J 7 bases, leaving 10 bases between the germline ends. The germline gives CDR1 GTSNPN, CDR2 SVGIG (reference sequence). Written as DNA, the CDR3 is TGTGCCTGGAGCTCCGACAGAGAGCAGTACTTC. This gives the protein CAWSSDREQYF.

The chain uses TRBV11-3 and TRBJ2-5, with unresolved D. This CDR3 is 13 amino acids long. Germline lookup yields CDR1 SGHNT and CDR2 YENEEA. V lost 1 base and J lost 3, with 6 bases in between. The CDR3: CASSLGSKETQYF. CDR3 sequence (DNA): TGTGCCAGCAGCTTAGGGAGTAAAGAGACCCAGTACTTC.

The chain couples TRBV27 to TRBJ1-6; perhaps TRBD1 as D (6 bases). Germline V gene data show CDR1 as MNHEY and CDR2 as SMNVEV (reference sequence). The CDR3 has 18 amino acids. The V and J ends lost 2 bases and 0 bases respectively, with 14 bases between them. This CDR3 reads CASSLLNRESSYNSPLHF. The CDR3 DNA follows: TGTGCCAGCAGTTTACTAAACAGGGAAAGCTCCTATAATTCACCCCTCCACTTT.

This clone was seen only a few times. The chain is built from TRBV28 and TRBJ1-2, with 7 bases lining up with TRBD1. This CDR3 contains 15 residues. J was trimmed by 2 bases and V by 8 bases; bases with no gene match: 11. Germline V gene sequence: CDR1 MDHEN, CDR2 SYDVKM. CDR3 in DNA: TGTGCCAGCGGATCAAACGAGGGGGCCAACTATGGCTACACCTTC. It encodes CASGSNEGANYGYTF.

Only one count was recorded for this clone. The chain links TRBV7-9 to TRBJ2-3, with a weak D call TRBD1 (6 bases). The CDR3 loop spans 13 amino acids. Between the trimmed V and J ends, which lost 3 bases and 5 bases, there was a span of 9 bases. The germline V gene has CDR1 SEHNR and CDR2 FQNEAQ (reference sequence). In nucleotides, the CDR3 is TGTGCCAGCAGCTTTACAGGGTTAGATACGCAGTATTTT. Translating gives CASSFTGLDTQYF.

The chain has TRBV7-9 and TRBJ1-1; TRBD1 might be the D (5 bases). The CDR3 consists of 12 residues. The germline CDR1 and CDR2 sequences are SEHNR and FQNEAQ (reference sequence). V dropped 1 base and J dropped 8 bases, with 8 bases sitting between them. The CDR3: CASSLVEGEAFF. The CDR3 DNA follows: TGTGCCAGCAGCTTAGTAGAGGGGGAAGCTTTCTTT.